This TCR beta chain was sequenced for a study of T cells in Graves' hyperthyroidism and ophthalmopathy (dated by TCRdb to 2018 to 2020). Turning to the overall study: Peripheral blood was sampled at the time of initial diagnosis, prior to any treatment. TCR V-J signatures able to tell the groups apart were searched for in a discovery cohort of 95 to 100 patients, of whom more than 40 had Graves' ophthalmopathy and around 56 had stable Graves' hyperthyroidism. Prospective prediction of ophthalmopathy was tested in an independent validation cohort of 18 to 20 hyperthyroidism patients and approximately 17 patients who later progressed to ophthalmopathy. For training and testing, the 100 patients in the discovery cohort were randomly divided in a 7:3 ratio. In six Graves' hyperthyroidism patients, the study also compared T-cell repertoires from thyroid tissue with T-cell repertoires from blood. After blood sampling, hyperthyroidism patients were treated with methimazole at a starting dose of 30 mg daily, and ophthalmopathy patients were treated with high-dose intravenous methylprednisolone. The paper reports TCR Vbeta CDR3 sequencing of fewer than 150 peripheral blood samples: 43 ophthalmopathy, 75 to 80 hyperthyroidism and around 17 progressor patients.

Hyperthyroidism patients were newly diagnosed, had a disease duration of under 2 months, and were aged 18 to 65 years. Exclusion was applied to patients with uncontrolled infections, other autoimmune diseases, pregnancy or lactation. Diagnoses relied on clinical symptoms, serum thyroxine and TRAb, thyroid ultrasound and orbital computed tomography. Blood from progressor patients was drawn when they were first diagnosed with hyperthyroidism, before any ophthalmopathy symptoms appeared. PBMCs were separated from over 9 ml of fresh peripheral blood using Ficoll-Paque density gradient centrifugation. Progressor patients were first diagnosed with Graves' hyperthyroidism and then developed ophthalmopathy during follow-up. Total RNA was extracted using Trizol reagent, and RNA quality was assessed on an Agilent 2100 Bioanalyzer. This clonotype appeared many times. The antigen this receptor binds is unknown. No much larger clone is present one base from it, and per-base qualities are unavailable.

The research as a whole found: No statistical method was used to fix the sample size in advance, and group allocation was not hidden from the investigators. A model built on a 13 V-J signature distinguished ophthalmopathy from stable hyperthyroidism, reaching 85% to 90% sensitivity and around 82% specificity in cross-validation and 80%/75% in testing. Most expanded thyroid clonotypes (frequency above 0.001) were also found in blood, which suggests that blood repertoires may mirror thyroid immune responses. In validation, progression to ophthalmopathy was predicted by the model with nearly 71% sensitivity and 72.22% specificity, a median of about 6.4 months before onset.

CDR1 is given as MDHEN and CDR2 as SYDVKM, both from the germline V gene. V and J are truncated by 2 bases and 0 bases respectively, leaving an intervening sequence of 11 bases. Spanning cysteine to phenylalanine, the CDR3 consists of 16 amino acids. Kept here is only the CDR3 DNA, which spans 48 bases and is read in frame from base 1. The TCR beta CDR3 regions were amplified from RNA transcripts. The TCR CDR3 was subjected to a first round of RT-PCR using the HTBI primer set and the Qiagen OneStep RT-PCR kit. The libraries were constructed in a second round of multiplex PCR and then size-selected and purified. The libraries were sequenced on an Illumina HiSeq2000 using paired-end 100 bp reads. From the authors' description of their analysis: SOAPnuke was used to process the raw data, with reads discarded if the reads contained adapters or uncalled bases, had a mean Phred below 15, or lacked an exact constant-primer or identifier match. COPE v1.2.5 was used to merge the high-quality paired reads, and each unique nucleotide sequence was defined as a clonotype. MiTCR v1.1 was used to align clonotypes to the IMGT TRBV, TRBD and TRBJ reference segments. Only V-J combinations with frequency above 0.0001, covering roughly 99% of repertoires, were analysed. The TCS score was defined as F50 (clonal expansion) divided by E x V (chaos), with BLOSUM62-based TCRdist calculated between CDR3 peptides within each V-J. Welch's t-statistics and random forest reduced around 550 V-J features to fewer than 15, which were used in a naive Bayes classifier (R e1071). In-frame beta chains were kept once TCRdb had trimmed the public reads at Q25 with fastp and called clones with MiXCR. Duplicate CDR3 protein sequences are folded into a single record with the most common DNA and genes. TCRdb's processing, not the authors' own work, is the source of the V and J calls. A total of approximately 370,000 distinct CDR3 sequences appear in this sample, approximately 17% of them only once. The top ten clonotypes cover approximately 30% of the sample.

This receptor was taken from a woman in her 30s with Graves' hyperthyroidism that later progressed to Graves' ophthalmopathy. The rearrangement joined TRBV28 to TRBJ2-1, with TRBD1 tentatively as D gene (5 bases match). The sequenced sample was blood. The base sequence is TGTGCCAGCAGTTTAGACAGAGGAGACTCCTACAATGAGCAGTTCTTC. Its protein product is CASSLDRGDSYNEQFF.